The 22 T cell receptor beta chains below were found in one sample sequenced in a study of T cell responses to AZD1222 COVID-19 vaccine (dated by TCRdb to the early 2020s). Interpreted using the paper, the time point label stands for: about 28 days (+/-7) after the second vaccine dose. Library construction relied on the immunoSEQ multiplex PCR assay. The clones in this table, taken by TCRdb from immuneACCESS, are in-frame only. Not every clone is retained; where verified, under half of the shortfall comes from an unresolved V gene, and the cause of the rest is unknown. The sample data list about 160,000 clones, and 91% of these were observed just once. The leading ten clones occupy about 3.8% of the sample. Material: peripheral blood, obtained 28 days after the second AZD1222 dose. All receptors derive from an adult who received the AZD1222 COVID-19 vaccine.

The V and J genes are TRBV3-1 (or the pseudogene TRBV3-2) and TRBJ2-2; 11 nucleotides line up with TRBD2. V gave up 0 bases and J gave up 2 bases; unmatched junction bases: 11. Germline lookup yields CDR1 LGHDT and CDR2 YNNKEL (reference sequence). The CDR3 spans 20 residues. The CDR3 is CASSQDRIAGGPSNTGELFF. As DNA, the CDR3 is TGTGCCAGCAGCCAAGATCGGATAGCGGGAGGGCCATCTAACACCGGGGAGCTGTTTTTT.

The CDR3 region has the DNA TGCGCCAGCAGTGCTACTCCGACAGGGTCTAGCTATGGCTACACCTTC. This sequence encodes CASSATPTGSSYGYTF. The chain employs TRBV10-1 and TRBJ1-2; 7 bases line up with TRBD1. Looked up from germline, CDR1 is WNHNN and CDR2 is SYGVQD (reference sequence). V trimming: 4 bases; J trimming: 4 bases; junction bases outside the gene matches: 12. There are 16 residues in the CDR3.

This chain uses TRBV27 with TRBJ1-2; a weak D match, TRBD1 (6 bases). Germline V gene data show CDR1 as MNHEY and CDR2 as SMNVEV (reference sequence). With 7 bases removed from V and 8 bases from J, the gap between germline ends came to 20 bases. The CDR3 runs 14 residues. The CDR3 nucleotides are TGTGCCAGCACCTCTCCTGGGGGGCGAGGGGGCTACACCTTC. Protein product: CASTSPGGRGGYTF.

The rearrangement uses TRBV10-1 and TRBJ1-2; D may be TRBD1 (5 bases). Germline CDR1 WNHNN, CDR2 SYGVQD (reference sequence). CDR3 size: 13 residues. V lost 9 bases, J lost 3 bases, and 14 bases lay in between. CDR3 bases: TGCGCCAGTATACCGGCCAGGGACTATGGCTACACCTTC. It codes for CASIPARDYGYTF.

The CDR3 here is CATGVSETQYF. The CDR3 DNA is TGTGCCACCGGGGTTTCCGAGACCCAGTACTTC. This chain connects TRBV24-1 to TRBJ2-5; D remains unclear. CDR3 length: 11 amino acids. Germline assignment: CDR1 KGHDR and CDR2 SFDVKD. V lost 9 bases and J lost 5, with 9 bases in between.

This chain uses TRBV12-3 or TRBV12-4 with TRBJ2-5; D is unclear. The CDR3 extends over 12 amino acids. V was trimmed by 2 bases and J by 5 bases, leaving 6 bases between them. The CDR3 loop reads CASSLLRETQYF. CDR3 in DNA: TGTGCCAGCAGTTTATTAAGGGAGACCCAGTACTTC.

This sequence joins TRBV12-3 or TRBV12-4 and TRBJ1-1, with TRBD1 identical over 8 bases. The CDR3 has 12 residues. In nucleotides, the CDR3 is TGTGCTAATACAGGGGGGAACACTGAAGCTTTCTTT. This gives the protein CANTGGNTEAFF.

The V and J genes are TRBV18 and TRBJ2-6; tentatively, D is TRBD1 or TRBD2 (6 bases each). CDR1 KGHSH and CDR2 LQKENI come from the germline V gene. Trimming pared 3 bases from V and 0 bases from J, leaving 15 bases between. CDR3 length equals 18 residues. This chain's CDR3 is CASSPSGGRGSGANVLTF. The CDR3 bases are TGTGCCAGCTCACCCTCCGGGGGCAGGGGCTCTGGGGCCAACGTCCTGACTTTC. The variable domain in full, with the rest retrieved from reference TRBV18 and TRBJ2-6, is NAGVMQNPRHLVRRRGQEARLRCSPMKGHSHVYWYRQLPEEGLKFMVYLQKENIIDESGMPKERFSAEFPKEGPSILRIQQVVRGDSAAYFCASSPSGGRGSGANVLTFGAGSRLTVL.

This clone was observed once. In nucleotides, the CDR3 is TGCGCCAGCAGCTTTAAAAGGGAAGGCACTGAAGCTTTCTTT. It translates to CASSFKREGTEAFF. J is TRBJ1-1 and V is TRBV5-1; D gene uncertain. The CDR3 is 14 amino acids. Trimming stripped 2 bases from V and 4 bases from J, with 12 bases between. CDR1 is SGHRS and CDR2 is YFSETQ in the germline V gene.

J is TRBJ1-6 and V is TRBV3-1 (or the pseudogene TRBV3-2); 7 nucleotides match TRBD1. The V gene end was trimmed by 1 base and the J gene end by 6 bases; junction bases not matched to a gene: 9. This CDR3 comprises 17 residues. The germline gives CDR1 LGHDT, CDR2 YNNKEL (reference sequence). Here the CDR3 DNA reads TGTGCCAGCAGCCAAGGTATTGGGACAGCGATTAATTCACCCCTCCACTTT. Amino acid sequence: CASSQGIGTAINSPLHF.

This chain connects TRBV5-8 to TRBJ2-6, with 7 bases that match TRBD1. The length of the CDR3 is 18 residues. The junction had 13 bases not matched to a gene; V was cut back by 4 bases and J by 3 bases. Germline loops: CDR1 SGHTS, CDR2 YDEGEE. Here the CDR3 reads CASSPQDRVWYGANVLTF. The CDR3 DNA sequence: TGTGCCAGCAGCCCCCAAGACAGGGTATGGTATGGGGCCAACGTCCTGACTTTC.

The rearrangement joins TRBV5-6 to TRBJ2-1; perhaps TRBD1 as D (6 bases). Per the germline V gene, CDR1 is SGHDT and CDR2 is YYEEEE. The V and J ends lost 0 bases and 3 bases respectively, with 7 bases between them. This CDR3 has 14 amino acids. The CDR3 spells CASSLGTVYNEQFF. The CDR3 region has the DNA TGTGCCAGCAGCTTGGGGACAGTCTACAATGAGCAGTTCTTC.

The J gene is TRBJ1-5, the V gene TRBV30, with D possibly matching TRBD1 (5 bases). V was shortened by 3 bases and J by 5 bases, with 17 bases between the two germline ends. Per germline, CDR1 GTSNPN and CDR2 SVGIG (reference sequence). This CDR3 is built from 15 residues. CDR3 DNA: TGTGCCTGGAGCGAGGGGCCGGGTTTAGATCAGCCCCAGCATTTT. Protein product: CAWSEGPGLDQPQHF.

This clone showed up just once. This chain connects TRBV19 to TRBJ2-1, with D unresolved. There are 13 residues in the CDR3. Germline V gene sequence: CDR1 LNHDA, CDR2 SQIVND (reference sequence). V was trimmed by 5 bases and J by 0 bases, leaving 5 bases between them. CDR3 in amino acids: CASSEHSYNEQFF. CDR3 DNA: TGTGCCAGTAGTGAACACTCCTACAATGAGCAGTTCTTC.

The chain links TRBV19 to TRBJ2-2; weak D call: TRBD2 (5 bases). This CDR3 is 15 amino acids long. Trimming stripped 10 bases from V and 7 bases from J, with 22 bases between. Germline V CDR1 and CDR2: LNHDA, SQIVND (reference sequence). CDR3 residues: CATILEGELFGELFF. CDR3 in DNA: TGTGCCACCATTTTAGAGGGTGAGTTGTTCGGGGAGCTGTTTTTT.

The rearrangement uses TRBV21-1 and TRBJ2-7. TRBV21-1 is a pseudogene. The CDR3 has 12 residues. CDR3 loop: CASSKPSLEQYF. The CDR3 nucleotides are TGTGCCAGCAGCAAGCCCTCCCTCGAGCAGTACTTC.

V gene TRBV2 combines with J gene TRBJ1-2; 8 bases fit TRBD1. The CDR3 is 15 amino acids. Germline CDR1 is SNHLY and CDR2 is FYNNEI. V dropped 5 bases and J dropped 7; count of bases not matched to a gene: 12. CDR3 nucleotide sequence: TGTGCCAGCAGTCTCCGCTGGACAGGGACCTCTGGCTACACCTTC. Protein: CASSLRWTGTSGYTF.

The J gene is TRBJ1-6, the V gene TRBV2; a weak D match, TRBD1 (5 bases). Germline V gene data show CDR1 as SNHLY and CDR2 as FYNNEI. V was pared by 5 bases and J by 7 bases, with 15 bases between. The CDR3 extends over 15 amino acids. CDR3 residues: CASSRQTVGNSPLHF. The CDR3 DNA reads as TGTGCCAGCAGTCGACAGACGGTGGGGAATTCACCCCTCCACTTT.

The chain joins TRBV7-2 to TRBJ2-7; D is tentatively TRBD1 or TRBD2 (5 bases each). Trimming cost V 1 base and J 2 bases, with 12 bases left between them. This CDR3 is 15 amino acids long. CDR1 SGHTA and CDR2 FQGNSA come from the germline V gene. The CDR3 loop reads CASSLDGGLTYEQYF. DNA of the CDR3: TGTGCCAGCAGCTTAGATGGGGGTCTAACCTACGAGCAGTACTTC.

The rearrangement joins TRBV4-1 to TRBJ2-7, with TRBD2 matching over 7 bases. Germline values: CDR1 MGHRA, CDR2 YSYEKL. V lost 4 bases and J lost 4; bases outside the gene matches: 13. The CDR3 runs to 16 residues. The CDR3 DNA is TGCGCCAGCAGCCCCCGCATCATAGCGGGTACATACGAGCAGTACTTC. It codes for CASSPRIIAGTYEQYF.

This chain's CDR3 is CTSSRTHYEQYF. The CDR3 DNA reads as TGCACCAGCAGTCGGACACACTACGAGCAGTACTTC. The V call is TRBV1, the J call TRBJ2-7; whether TRBD1, the table's D call, matches the DNA was not checked. TRBV1 is marked as a pseudogene. The CDR3 loop spans 12 amino acids.

The CDR3 sequence is CASSPTDRGEQFF. The CDR3 DNA is TGTGCCAGCAGCCCGACGGACAGGGGGGAGCAGTTCTTC. The V call is TRBV14, the J call TRBJ2-1, with TRBD1 matching over 10 bases. After removal of 4 bases from V and 10 bases from J, the junction contained 4 bases not matched to a gene. The V gene's germline CDR1 is SGHDN and CDR2 FVKESK. CDR3 size: 13 residues.